This TCR beta chain was found in a study of T cell responses to AZD1222 COVID-19 vaccine. The study, taken as a whole, reports: Researchers took repertoire samples only after the peak T cell response had come. There were vaccine-associated CD4 TCRs across spike, dominant at 160-218 and 743-854. The study identified only five to seven AZD1222 recipients as seropositive at baseline.

Using immunoSEQ multiplex PCR, the repertoire was profiled, and TCRdb retains in-frame clones only, with some absent. Among just over 30,000 clones listed, over 75% were seen once. The CDR3 spans 14 residues. V gave up 5 bases and J gave up 5 bases; unmatched junction bases: 7. Germline V gene sequence: CDR1 MDHEN, CDR2 SYDVKM. Concerning this clone itself: What it binds is unknown.

Some second doses came at about 4 weeks and others at about 12 weeks; these were pooled. Sequencing used peripheral blood, obtained 28 days after the second AZD1222 dose. The chain employs TRBV28 and TRBJ2-7; TRBD1 agrees at 9 bases. This clonotype originated in an adult who received the AZD1222 COVID-19 vaccine. In DNA form, the CDR3 reads TGTGCCAGCAGTCTCCGACAGGGGGACAACGAGCAGTACTTC. As protein: CASSLRQGDNEQYF.